This is a list of T cell receptor beta chains from one sample in a study of blood T cell repertoires in COVID-19. Clones were read by immunoSEQ multiplex PCR, and TCRdb kept only the in-frame ones, dropping some. This repertoire shows 200,000 to 250,000 clones, about 80% found once; its top ten account for 1.9%. Input material: peripheral blood. These receptors were taken from a woman of 80 years or more with acute or convalescent COVID-19. Both conserved end residues are part of each CDR3. Fields, in order: J gene, V gene, CDR3 protein.

TRBJ2-7 TRBV10-3 CAIAGTGERGEQYF
TRBJ2-1 TRBV4-3 CASSQEASGRVNEQFF
TRBJ2-5 TRBV5-1 CASSLGGGGAQETQYF
TRBJ2-5 TRBV5-4 CASSLGGARQETQYF
TRBJ1-2 TRBV12-3/TRBV12-4 CATRSANYGYTF
TRBJ2-3 TRBV9 CASSRSGGTDTQYF
TRBJ2-2 TRBV3-1/TRBV3-2 CASRLYTGELFF
TRBJ1-1 TRBV3-1/TRBV3-2 CASSQFSGTGDANTEAFF
TRBJ2-3 TRBV6-2/TRBV6-3 CASSSGLARHTDTQYF
TRBJ2-3 TRBV18 CASSPAWRGAITDTQYF
TRBJ1-2 TRBV30 CAWGTGTYGYTF
TRBJ2-1 TRBV3-1/TRBV3-2 CASSQMTPLTNEQFF
TRBJ2-1 TRBV7-8 CASSEQIAGIYNEQFF
TRBJ2-7 TRBV5-1 CASTSLAGGYEQYF
TRBJ1-2 TRBV19 CASSLQGEVGYTF
TRBJ2-1 TRBV5-4 CASSSARGGSSYNEQFF
TRBJ2-7 TRBV18 CASSAGTGSYEQYF
TRBJ1-6 TRBV6-4 CASSESVYSPLHF
TRBJ2-1 TRBV18 CASSPQGTSRRSYNEQFF
TRBJ2-1 TRBV5-1 CASSLVSGGAYNEQFF
TRBJ1-1 TRBV5-6 CASSLGGPPEAFF
TRBJ2-7 TRBV28 CASSTPSMGTSGRPYEQYF
TRBJ2-5 TRBV11-3 CASSQGVGARETQYF
TRBJ2-5 TRBV19 CASSIPRGLGETQYF
TRBJ1-1 TRBV6-5 CASSWDNRNTEAFF
TRBJ2-2 TRBV7-2 CASSLRHGNTGELFF
TRBJ1-1 TRBV29-1 CSVEGGGMAFF
TRBJ2-5 TRBV2 CASSGRTQYF
TRBJ2-2 TRBV2 CASSAGGSNTGELFF
TRBJ2-5 TRBV28 CASRWSGGSQETQYF
TRBJ2-1 TRBV5-1 CASSLTGTSNEQFF
TRBJ1-2 TRBV7-2 CASSGQGQYGYTF
TRBJ2-7 TRBV5-6 CASSVYDRDRSPGEQYF
TRBJ2-3 TRBV6-5 CASSRGTADTQYF
TRBJ2-3 TRBV27 CASSLILAGHHTQYF
TRBJ1-3 TRBV5-1 CASSLGDRGPGNTIYF
TRBJ1-1 TRBV11-2 CASSLGTGRNTEAFF
TRBJ1-6 TRBV5-8 CASSPGELTGASPLHF
TRBJ1-2 TRBV5-1 CASTLGQNYGYTF
TRBJ2-7 TRBV6-5 CASSAGQRYEQYF
TRBJ1-5 TRBV2 CASNRDGDQPQHF